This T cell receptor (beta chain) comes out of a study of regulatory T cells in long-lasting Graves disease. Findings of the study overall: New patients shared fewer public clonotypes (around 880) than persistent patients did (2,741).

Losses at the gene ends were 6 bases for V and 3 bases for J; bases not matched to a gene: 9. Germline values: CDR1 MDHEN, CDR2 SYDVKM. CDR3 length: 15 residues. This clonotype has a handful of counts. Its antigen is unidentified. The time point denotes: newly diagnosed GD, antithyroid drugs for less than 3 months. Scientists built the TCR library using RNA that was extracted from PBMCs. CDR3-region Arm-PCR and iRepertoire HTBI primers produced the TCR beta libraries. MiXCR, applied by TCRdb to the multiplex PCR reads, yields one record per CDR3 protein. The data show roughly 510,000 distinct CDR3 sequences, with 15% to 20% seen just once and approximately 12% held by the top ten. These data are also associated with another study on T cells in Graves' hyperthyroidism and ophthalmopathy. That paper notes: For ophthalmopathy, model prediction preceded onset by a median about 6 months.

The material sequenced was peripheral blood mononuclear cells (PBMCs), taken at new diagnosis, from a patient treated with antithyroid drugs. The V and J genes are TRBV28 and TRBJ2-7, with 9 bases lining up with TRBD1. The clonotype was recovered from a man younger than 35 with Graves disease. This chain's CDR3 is CASSLDRTGDYEQYF. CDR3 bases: TGTGCCAGCAGCCTAGACAGGACAGGGGACTACGAGCAGTACTTC.